The source of this T cell receptor beta chain is a study of T-cell memory formation after mild COVID-19. The length of the CDR3 is 15 residues. Unmatched junction bases numbered 9, after V lost 5 bases and J lost 6 bases. Per the germline V gene, CDR1 is SGHVS and CDR2 is FNYEAQ. This clonotype was seen a handful of times. Libraries for TCRalpha and TCRbeta carried sample barcodes and unique molecular identifiers via 5'RACE. TCRdb ran MiXCR on the 5' RACE reads and lists one entry per CDR3 protein. The repertoire holds hundreds of thousands of distinct CDR3 sequences, with around 20% as singletons. This TCR derives from an adult woman who had mild COVID-19 (a few samples of this study predate the infection). Cell type and time point are not known. The sequenced sample was PBMCs or a T cell subset sorted from them (not recorded which). J is TRBJ2-3 and V is TRBV7-6; 9 nucleotides agree with TRBD1. The CDR3 DNA is TGTGCCAGCAGCGACCGGGACAGGGTGGGTGATACGCAGTATTTT. It codes for CASSDRDRVGDTQYF.